This T cell receptor (beta chain) is from a study of early T cells in non-severe SARS-CoV-2 infection listed by TCRdb under 2021. Regarding the research as a whole: Because TCR sequencing relied on bulk RNA taken from unsorted whole blood, pairing of alpha and beta chains was not possible.

What the authors observed across the whole study: VDJdb matching was skewed toward anti-spike CD8 responses and likely underestimated virus-specific expansions, missing private and CD4 specificities.

Library preparation employed 5' RACE. TCRdb lists the instrument as NextSeq 500. Unique molecular identifiers were attached to individual cDNA molecules in the TCR library protocol so that sequencing error and PCR bias could be corrected. Both TCR alpha and beta chains were sequenced, and tight co-correlation was observed between alpha and beta sequence abundances in each sample. As for how the authors treated the data: Decombinator V4 was used to annotate TCR sequences for V gene, J gene and CDR3. TCRs were defined as expanded if a significant change between any two time points was detected under a Poisson model with p below 0.0001. TCR abundances were normalised to the total number of TCRs sequenced in each sample and reported as counts per million. MAIT TCRs were defined by TRAV1-2 paired with TRAJ12, TRAJ20 or TRAJ33, and iNKT TCRs by TRAV10 paired with TRAJ18. VDJdb, accessed 1 November 2021, was searched for CMV, EBV and SARS-CoV-2 annotated TCRs, excluding TCRs annotated for multiple antigens. Using fastp trimming at Q25 and MiXCR clonotype assembly, TCRdb reanalyzed the public sequencing data and kept in-frame beta chains. Under each unique CDR3 protein, matching rows form one entry showing the most common genes and DNA. The V and J calls shown here were made by TCRdb, not taken from the authors' results. The sample yields tens of thousands of distinct CDR3 sequences; around 4% were counted once. About a sixth of the sample comes from the top ten.

Remarks on this clonotype: This clone's antigen is unknown. The record has no base qualities; no much larger clone is one base away.

For CDR1 and CDR2, the germline V gene lists SGHTA and FQGNSA. Its CDR3 holds 16 amino acids, cysteine through phenylalanine. Only CDR3 DNA remains: 48 bases, in frame from the first base. The V and J ends are trimmed by 2 bases and 0 bases, leaving 12 bases between them. Set within a cohort of healthcare workers in London, UK, this nested case-control study involved weekly PCR testing of nasopharyngeal swabs along with blood sampling. Healthcare workers were enrolled in the week of the UK lockdown, from 23 to 31 March 2020, and were followed every week for up to roughly 16 weeks. The V and J genes are TRBV7-2 and TRBJ2-3; the D gene is tentatively TRBD1 or TRBD2, each matching 6 bases. The source is an adult who was a healthcare worker with PCR-confirmed SARS-CoV-2 infection or an uninfected control (not recorded which). Sequencing was performed on whole blood. The CDR3 protein: CASSLFGGQSTDTQYF. The DNA sequence is TGTGCCAGCAGCTTATTCGGGGGCCAGAGCACAGATACGCAGTATTTT.